One and the same sample provided the 32 T cell receptor beta chains below, sequenced in a study of T cells in Graves' hyperthyroidism and ophthalmopathy. RNA transcripts gave rise to amplified TCR beta CDR3 regions. RT-PCR in the first round (using the HTBI primer set) targeted the TCR CDR3. From the multiplex PCR reads, TCRdb called clonotypes with MiXCR, one entry per CDR3 protein. The sample has around 350,000 distinct CDR3 sequences, about a sixth seen once. The source material was blood. These receptors all stem from a woman in her 30s with Graves' hyperthyroidism that later progressed to Graves' ophthalmopathy.

There are many counts of this clonotype. This sequence joins TRBV27 and TRBJ2-3; TRBD1 agrees at 8 bases. The trim removed 4 bases at V and 3 bases at J, leaving 9 bases unmatched. The CDR3 consists of 16 residues. Germline assignment: CDR1 MNHEY and CDR2 SMNVEV (reference sequence). CDR3 nucleotides: TGTGCCAGCAGTTCCGACCAGACAGGGGAAACAGATACGCAGTATTTT. It translates to CASSSDQTGETDTQYF.

The sample holds many counts of this clonotype. V and J are TRBV3-1 and TRBJ2-1, with D unclear. Per germline, CDR1 LGHDT and CDR2 YNNKEL (reference sequence). The CDR3 has 11 amino acids. V was trimmed by 3 bases and J by 6 bases, leaving 3 bases between them. The CDR3 is CASSQTNEQFF. The CDR3 DNA reads TGTGCCAGCAGCCAGACCAATGAGCAGTTCTTC.

This clonotype has more than one count but fewer than ten. The CDR3 here is CASSSENLLAGGPYEQYF. The CDR3 bases are TGTGCCAGCAGCTCGGAGAATCTACTAGCGGGAGGACCCTACGAGCAGTACTTC. The rearrangement joins TRBV7-9 to TRBJ2-7; 12 positions match TRBD2. J lost 2 bases, V lost 4 bases, and 12 bases had no gene match. The length of the CDR3 is 18 residues. In germline, CDR1 is SEHNR, CDR2 FQNEAQ (reference sequence).

In its sample, this clonotype was seen many times. The V call is TRBV6-1, the J call TRBJ2-4, with TRBD1 matching over 10 bases. The CDR3 spans 20 residues. Germline V lookup: CDR1 MNHNS, CDR2 SASEGT. Losses at the gene ends were 6 bases for V and 0 bases for J; bases not matched to a gene: 17. CDR3 sequence: CASSNRGSGTGVLAKNIQYF. The CDR3 DNA sequence: TGTGCCAGCAGCAACAGGGGCTCCGGGACAGGGGTACTAGCCAAAAACATTCAGTACTTC.

This clonotype was seen many times. V is TRBV28 and J is TRBJ2-3, with 9 bases identical to TRBD2. CDR1 and CDR2 (germline): MDHEN, SYDVKM. The junction had 3 bases not matched to a gene; V was cut back by 5 bases and J by 0 bases. There are 15 residues in the CDR3. The CDR3 bases are TGTGCCAGCAGTCCTAGCGGGACTAGCACAGATACGCAGTATTTT. Translated, it gives CASSPSGTSTDTQYF.

This clonotype appeared many times. The CDR3 DNA sequence: TGTGCCAGCTCACCCCCCCCGGGGAGCGCCACGTGGGATGAGCAGTTCTTC. Encoded protein: CASSPPPGSATWDEQFF. The chain employs TRBV18 and TRBJ2-1; maybe TRBD2 (5 bases). V was trimmed by 3 bases and J by 8 bases, leaving 23 bases between them. The CDR3 covers 17 residues. Germline V CDR1 and CDR2: KGHSH, LQKENI. Filled out from reference TRBV18 and TRBJ2-1, the complete variable domain reads NAGVMQNPRHLVRRRGQEARLRCSPMKGHSHVYWYRQLPEEGLKFMVYLQKENIIDESGMPKERFSAEFPKEGPSILRIQQVVRGDSAAYFCASSPPPGSATWDEQFFGPGTRLTVL.

This clonotype was detected ten times or more. The chain couples TRBV7-9 to TRBJ1-4, with D perhaps TRBD1 (6 bases). The ends were cut back, 5 bases at V and 7 bases at J, with 17 bases in the middle. This CDR3 contains 15 residues. The germline V gene has CDR1 SEHNR and CDR2 FQNEAQ (reference sequence). Here the CDR3 reads CASSTQGMWGEKLFF. CDR3 sequence (DNA): TGTGCCAGCAGCACGCAGGGGATGTGGGGTGAAAAACTGTTTTTT. Combining the CDR3 with reference TRBV7-9 and TRBJ1-4 gives the whole variable domain DTGVSQNPRHKITKRGQNVTFRCDPISEHNRLYWYRQTLGQGPEFLTYFQNEAQLEKSRLLSDRFSAERPKGSFSTLEIQRTEQGDSAMYLCASSTQGMWGEKLFFGSGTQLSVL.

This clonotype was seen at least ten times. This sequence joins TRBV2 and TRBJ2-7, with D unresolved. Per germline, CDR1 SNHLY and CDR2 FYNNEI. V shed 6 bases and J shed 5 bases, with 14 bases lying between them. The CDR3 extends over 13 amino acids. Here the CDR3 DNA reads TGTGCCAGCAGCAGAACGGGTTCCCACGAGCAGTACTTC. It translates to CASSRTGSHEQYF.

V is TRBV20-1 and J is TRBJ2-1; D perhaps matches TRBD2 (7 bases). The V end was cut by 7 bases, the J end by 3 bases, with 25 bases between. CDR1 and CDR2 (germline): DFQATT, SNEGSKA (reference sequence). The CDR3 is made up of 17 amino acids. The DNA of the CDR3 is TGCAGTGGCCTCATGCCCGATCGAGGGGGGGTCTACAATGAGCAGTTCTTC. Its protein product is CSGLMPDRGGVYNEQFF.

Many counts were recorded for this clonotype. The V call is TRBV3-1, the J call TRBJ2-7, with 8 bases that match TRBD2. The CDR3 has 14 residues. After removal of 4 bases from V and 4 bases from J, the junction contained 6 bases not matched to a gene. Germline V gene lookup returns CDR1 LGHDT and CDR2 YNNKEL (reference sequence). CDR3 in amino acids: CASSRAGVMYEQYF. The CDR3, as DNA: TGTGCCAGCAGCCGAGCGGGAGTCATGTACGAGCAGTACTTC.

The chain carries TRBV5-1 and TRBJ2-5, with TRBD1 identical over 7 bases. CDR3 length equals 16 residues. J was trimmed by 4 bases and V by 4 bases; bases with no gene match: 13. Germline lookup yields CDR1 SGHRS and CDR2 YFSETQ. The CDR3: CASSPNPTGIGETQYF. DNA of the CDR3: TGCGCCAGCAGCCCCAACCCGACAGGGATTGGAGAGACCCAGTACTTC.

Ten or more counts support this clonotype. Here the CDR3 DNA reads TGCGCCAGCAGCTTGGCCGGGGGGTATAATTCACCCCTCCACTTT. Translation gives CASSLAGGYNSPLHF. The chain carries TRBV5-1 and TRBJ1-6, with D perhaps TRBD1 (5 bases). Germline-derived CDR1 and CDR2 are SGHRS and YFSETQ. This CDR3 contains 15 residues. V was shortened by 0 bases and J by 4 bases, with 8 bases between the two germline ends.

This clonotype was seen at least ten times. The V call is TRBV7-8, the J call TRBJ2-3; 9 bases agree with TRBD2. V lost 1 base to trimming and J lost 7 bases; unmatched junction nucleotides: 6. In germline, CDR1 is SGHVS, CDR2 FQNEAQ. This CDR3 has 15 amino acids. Written as DNA, the CDR3 is TGTGCCAGCAGCTTAGGGCTAGCGGGGTTGTATACGCAGTATTTT. It codes for CASSLGLAGLYTQYF.

This clonotype was seen only a few times. V and J are TRBV5-1 and TRBJ2-3, with 7 bases lining up with TRBD1. V gave up 3 bases and J gave up 4 bases; unmatched junction bases: 8. Per the germline V gene, CDR1 is SGHRS and CDR2 is YFSETQ. The CDR3 spans 15 residues. The CDR3, as DNA: TGCGCCAGCAGCTATGCAGGGGGTTCCCCAGATACGCAGTATTTT. This codes for CASSYAGGSPDTQYF.

In this sample, this clonotype turned up many times. The chain has TRBV3-1 and TRBJ2-7; weak D call: TRBD2 (6 bases). Trimming pared 4 bases from V and 0 bases from J, leaving 10 bases between. The CDR3 is 14 amino acids. Germline loops: CDR1 LGHDT, CDR2 YNNKEL (reference sequence). The CDR3 reads CASSPRDGSYEQYF. The CDR3, as DNA: TGTGCCAGCAGCCCGCGGGACGGCTCCTACGAGCAGTACTTC.

The V and J genes are TRBV11-2 and TRBJ2-5; D remains ambiguous. CDR1 is SGHAT and CDR2 is FQNNGV in the germline V gene. This CDR3 has 14 amino acids. V was clipped by 2 bases and J by 2 bases, with 9 bases between them. The CDR3 protein is CASSLTQEQETQYF. The CDR3 DNA reads TGTGCCAGCAGCTTAACCCAAGAGCAAGAGACCCAGTACTTC.

The chain carries TRBV5-5 and TRBJ2-7; TRBD2 matches 8 bases. J lost 5 bases, V lost 4 bases, and 8 bases had no gene match. Germline-derived CDR1 and CDR2 are SGHKS and YYEKEE (reference sequence). The CDR3 runs 14 residues. As DNA, the CDR3 is TGTGCCAGCAGCCGGGGACTAGAGACCCACGAGCAGTACTTC. It is translated as CASSRGLETHEQYF. The full variable domain, completed using reference TRBV5-5 and TRBJ2-7, is DAGVTQSPTHLIKTRGQQVTLRCSPISGHKSVSWYQQVLGQGPQFIFQYYEKEERGRGNFPDRFSARQFPNYSSELNVNALLLGDSALYLCASSRGLETHEQYFGPGTRLTVT.

The chain recombines TRBV27 with TRBJ2-3; D remains unclear. The germline gives CDR1 MNHEY, CDR2 SMNVEV (reference sequence). The CDR3 runs 13 residues. Trimming removed 3 bases at V and 3 bases at J, with 7 bases between. CDR3 in amino acids: CASSFSRTDTQYF. CDR3 DNA: TGTGCCAGCAGTTTCAGTCGGACAGATACGCAGTATTTT.

This clonotype was picked up many times. V is TRBV11-2 and J is TRBJ2-7; unclear D gene. Germline CDR1 and CDR2: SGHAT and FQNNGV. V dropped 5 bases and J dropped 4 bases, with 15 bases sitting between them. This CDR3 has 14 residues. The CDR3: CASSQALVGYEQYF. CDR3 nucleotide sequence: TGTGCCAGCAGCCAGGCCCTAGTTGGTTACGAGCAGTACTTC.

This clonotype was observed a few times. The CDR3 is CASALRRQMNTGELFF. CDR3 bases: TGTGCCAGCGCCCTCCGAAGGCAGATGAACACCGGGGAGCTGTTTTTT. This chain connects TRBV11-2 to TRBJ2-2; D gene uncertain. V dropped 8 bases and J dropped 1 base, with 17 bases sitting between them. Germline V CDR1 and CDR2: SGHAT, FQNNGV. The CDR3 runs to 16 residues.

This clonotype was counted at least ten times. The V and J genes are TRBV28 and TRBJ1-4, with unresolved D. The germline V gene has CDR1 MDHEN and CDR2 SYDVKM. The V gene lost 5 bases and the J gene lost 3 bases, with 19 bases spanning the gap. The CDR3 is 17 residues long. Here the CDR3 reads CASSVWKIWRANEKLFF. The DNA for the CDR3 is TGTGCCAGCAGTGTCTGGAAGATTTGGAGGGCTAATGAAAAACTGTTTTTT.

This clonotype was seen a few times. The chain carries TRBV2 and TRBJ2-7; D call uncertain. The CDR3 is 15 amino acids. V gave up 6 bases and J gave up 2 bases, with 17 bases separating them. Looked up from germline, CDR1 is SNHLY and CDR2 is FYNNEI. The CDR3: CASRLDRANPYEQYF. As DNA, the CDR3 is TGTGCCAGCAGGCTGGATAGGGCTAACCCCTACGAGCAGTACTTC.

This clonotype showed up many times. This chain links TRBV3-1 with TRBJ2-5, with 7 bases matching TRBD1. Germline-derived CDR1 and CDR2 are LGHDT and YNNKEL (reference sequence). The V and J ends lost 1 base and 1 base, in that order; junction bases with no gene match: 3. The CDR3 spans 15 residues. CDR3 sequence (DNA): TGTGCCAGCAGCCAAGCCGGGACAGTCCAAGAGACCCAGTACTTC. Translation gives CASSQAGTVQETQYF.

This clonotype has a count of ten or more. The V call is TRBV7-9, the J call TRBJ2-1; the D gene is possibly TRBD1 (6 bases). This CDR3 is 13 amino acids long. Looked up from germline, CDR1 is SEHNR and CDR2 is FQNEAQ (reference sequence). V dropped 6 bases and J dropped 8 bases, with 14 bases sitting between them. This chain's CDR3 is CASRGQGPYEQFF. DNA for the CDR3: TGTGCCAGCAGGGGACAAGGGCCGTATGAGCAGTTCTTC.

This clonotype appeared many times. The rearrangement links TRBV6-1 to TRBJ1-5; maybe TRBD1 (5 bases). The germline CDR1 and CDR2 sequences are MNHNS and SASEGT. V was cut by 2 bases and J by 4 bases, with 9 bases left in between. The CDR3 is 14 residues long. The CDR3 protein is CASSESGGNQPQHF. The CDR3 DNA sequence: TGTGCCAGCAGTGAATCCGGGGGGAATCAGCCCCAGCATTTT.

This rearrangement joins TRBV4-1 to TRBJ1-2; the match to TRBD1 covers 11 bases. Germline V gene data show CDR1 as MGHRA and CDR2 as YSYEKL. The trim removed 0 bases at V and 7 bases at J, leaving 13 bases unmatched. CDR3 length: 18 amino acids. The CDR3 reads CASSQEAGSGQGVGGYTF. DNA for the CDR3: TGCGCCAGCAGCCAAGAGGCGGGGTCGGGACAGGGGGTAGGTGGCTACACCTTC.

This clonotype has ten or more counts. This rearrangement joins TRBV7-9 to TRBJ2-7; 11 nucleotides match TRBD2. J was trimmed by 6 bases and V by 3 bases; bases with no gene match: 7. Germline CDR1 reads SEHNR; CDR2 reads FQNEAQ (reference sequence). The CDR3 length is 15 residues. The CDR3 here is CASSLSLAGVGEQYF. In DNA form, the CDR3 reads TGTGCCAGCAGCTTGTCACTAGCGGGAGTAGGCGAGCAGTACTTC.

A word on this clonotype: Because it lacks the conserved phenylalanine or tryptophan at the end, this CDR3 is likely a read error. V and J are TRBV28 and TRBJ2-7; D is unresolved. V was shortened by 5 bases and J by 2 bases, with 16 bases between the two germline ends. Germline CDR1 MDHEN, CDR2 SYDVKM. CDR3 length equals 15 residues. The CDR3 sequence: CASSLYHGRTYEQYS. As DNA, the CDR3 is TGTGCCAGCAGTCTGTACCATGGACGGACCTACGAGCAGTACTCC.

This clonotype was recorded many times. The chain joins TRBV7-6 to TRBJ2-4; 8 bases line up with TRBD1. With V trimmed by 6 bases and J by 7 bases, 5 bases remained unmatched. Germline assignment: CDR1 SGHVS and CDR2 FNYEAQ. This CDR3 is built from 13 residues. CDR3 sequence reads: CASSQGAWNIQYF. CDR3 nucleotides: TGTGCCAGCAGTCAGGGGGCATGGAACATTCAGTACTTC.

This clonotype showed up many times. This chain connects TRBV6-1 to TRBJ2-1, with TRBD2 identical over 7 bases. CDR1 is MNHNS and CDR2 is SASEGT in the germline V gene. V shed 8 bases and J 4 bases; nucleotides not matched to a gene: 11. The CDR3 extends over 15 amino acids. The chain's CDR3 is CASCSWSGVYNEQFF. The CDR3 DNA reads as TGTGCCAGCTGTTCGTGGAGCGGGGTTTACAATGAGCAGTTCTTC.

A remark on this clonotype: The junction does not match germline at one end; this may be a read error. The CDR3 sequence: CASRGQGGANTEALF. The CDR3 DNA reads TGTGCCAGCCGAGGACAGGGGGGGGCGAACACTGAAGCTCTCTTT. The rearrangement uses TRBV2 and TRBJ1-1, with 10 bases matching TRBD1. Per germline, CDR1 SNHLY and CDR2 FYNNEI. The CDR3 sequence is 15 residues long.

This chain links TRBV12-3 or TRBV12-4 with TRBJ2-5; D possibly uses TRBD1 or TRBD2 (5 bases each). V was clipped by 4 bases and J by 5 bases, with 20 bases between them. This CDR3 is built from 16 residues. Here the CDR3 DNA reads TGTGCCAGCAGTTCCCCCTCCCGGGGACGGCGGGAGACCCAGTACTTC. Translation gives CASSSPSRGRRETQYF.